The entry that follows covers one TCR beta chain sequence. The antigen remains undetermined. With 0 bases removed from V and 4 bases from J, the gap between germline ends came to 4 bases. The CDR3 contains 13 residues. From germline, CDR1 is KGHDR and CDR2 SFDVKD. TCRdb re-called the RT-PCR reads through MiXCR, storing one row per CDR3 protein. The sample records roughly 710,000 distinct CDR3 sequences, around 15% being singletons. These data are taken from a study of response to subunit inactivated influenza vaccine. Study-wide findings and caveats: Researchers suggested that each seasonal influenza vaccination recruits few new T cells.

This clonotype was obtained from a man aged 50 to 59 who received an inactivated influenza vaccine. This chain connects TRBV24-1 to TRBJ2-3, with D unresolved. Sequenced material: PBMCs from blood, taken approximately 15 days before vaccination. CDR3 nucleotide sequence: TGTGCCACCAGTGATTTGCCGGCAGATACGCAGTATTTT. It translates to CATSDLPADTQYF.